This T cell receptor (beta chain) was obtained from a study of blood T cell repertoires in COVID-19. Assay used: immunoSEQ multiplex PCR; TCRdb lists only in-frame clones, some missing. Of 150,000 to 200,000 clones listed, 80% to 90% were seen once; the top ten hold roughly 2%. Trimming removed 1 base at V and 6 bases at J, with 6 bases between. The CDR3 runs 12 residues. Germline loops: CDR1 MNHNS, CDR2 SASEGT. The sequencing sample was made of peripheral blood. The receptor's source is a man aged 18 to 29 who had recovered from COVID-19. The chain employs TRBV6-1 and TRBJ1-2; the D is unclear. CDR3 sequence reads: CASSEGLDGYTF. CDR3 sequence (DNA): TGTGCCAGCAGTGAAGGACTCGATGGCTACACCTTC.